Listed here is a single T cell receptor (beta chain). The data originate from a study of blood T cell repertoires in COVID-19. Germline V gene lookup returns CDR1 MNHEY and CDR2 SVGEGT. The CDR3 contains 14 residues. V lost 0 bases and J lost 3, with 8 bases in between. Clones were sequenced by immunoSEQ multiplex PCR, and TCRdb holds only the in-frame ones, with some missing. The sample records 150,000 or so clones, 75% to 90% being singletons. The source material was peripheral blood. The chain links TRBV6-2 or TRBV6-3 to TRBJ1-2, with D unclear. The clonotype comes from a young man with COVID-19, enrolled during active disease. CDR3 nucleotides: TGTGCCAGCAGTTACTCTCTACGGTACTATGGCTACACCTTC. Its translation: CASSYSLRYYGYTF.